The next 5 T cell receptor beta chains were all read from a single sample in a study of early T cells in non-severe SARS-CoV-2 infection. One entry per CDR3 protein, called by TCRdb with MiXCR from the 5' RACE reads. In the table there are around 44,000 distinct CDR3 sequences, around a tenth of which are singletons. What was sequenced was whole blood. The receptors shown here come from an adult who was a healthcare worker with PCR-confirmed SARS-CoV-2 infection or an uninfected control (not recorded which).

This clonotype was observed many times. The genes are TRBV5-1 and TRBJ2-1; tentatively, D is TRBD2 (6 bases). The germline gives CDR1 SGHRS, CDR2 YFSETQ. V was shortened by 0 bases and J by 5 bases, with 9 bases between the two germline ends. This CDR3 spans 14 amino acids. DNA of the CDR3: TGCGCCAGCAGCTTGGTAGGGACTCACAATGAGCAGTTCTTC. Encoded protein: CASSLVGTHNEQFF.

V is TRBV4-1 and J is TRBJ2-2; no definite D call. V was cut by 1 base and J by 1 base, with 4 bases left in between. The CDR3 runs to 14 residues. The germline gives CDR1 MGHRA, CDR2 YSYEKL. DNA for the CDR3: TGCGCCAGCAGCCAAGTTCTGAACACCGGGGAGCTGTTTTTT. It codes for CASSQVLNTGELFF.

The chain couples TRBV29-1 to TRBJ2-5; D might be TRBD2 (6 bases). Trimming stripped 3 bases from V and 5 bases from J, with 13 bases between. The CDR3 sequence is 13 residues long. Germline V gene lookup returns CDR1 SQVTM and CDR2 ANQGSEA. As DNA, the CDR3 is TGCAGCGTTGATTATGGGGGGACGGAGACCCAGTACTTC. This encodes CSVDYGGTETQYF.

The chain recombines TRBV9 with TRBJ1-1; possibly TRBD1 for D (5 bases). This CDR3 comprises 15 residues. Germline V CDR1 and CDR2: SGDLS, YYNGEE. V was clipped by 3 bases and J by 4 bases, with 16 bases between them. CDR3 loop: CASSARPTASTEAFF. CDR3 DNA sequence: TGTGCCAGCAGCGCCCGCCCGACAGCGAGCACTGAAGCTTTCTTT.

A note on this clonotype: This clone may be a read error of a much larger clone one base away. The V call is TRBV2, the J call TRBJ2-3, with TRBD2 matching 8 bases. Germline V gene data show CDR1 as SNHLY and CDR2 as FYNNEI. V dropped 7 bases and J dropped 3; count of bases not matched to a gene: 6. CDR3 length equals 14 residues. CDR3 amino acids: CASTTSGLTDTQYF. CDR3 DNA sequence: TGTGCCAGCACAACTAGCGGACTGACAGATACGCAGTATTTT.